The source of this TCR beta chain is a study of shared clonotypes between healthy human individuals. Study results and limitations: When naive CD4 clonotypes were compared across a handful of donors, about 4.8% were shared.

The assay was immunoSEQ multiplex PCR, and TCRdb's table has in-frame clones only and misses some. The sample contains 2 million to 3 million clones, 80% to 95% of which appear only once. The sample holds one count of this clone. What it binds is not known. Sequenced material: naive CD4+ T cells from PBMCs. Indicated subset: CD45RA+ positively selected. The receptor's source is a man younger than 30 in good health. Some clones in this sample may be carry-over from other donors' samples.

CDR3 sequence (DNA): TGTGCCAGCAGTAAAAGGGGTACTAGCGGGAGCTACGAGCAGTACTTC. Translated: CASSKRGTSGSYEQYF. The chain joins TRBV7-9 to TRBJ2-7; 11 nucleotides agree with TRBD2. The germline gives CDR1 SEHNR, CDR2 FQNEAQ (reference sequence). The CDR3 has 16 residues. Losses at the gene ends were 6 bases for V and 3 bases for J; bases not matched to a gene: 10.